These 6 T cell receptor beta chains came from one sample sequenced in a study of blood T cell repertoires in COVID-19. Libraries were prepared by immunoSEQ multiplex PCR; TCRdb keeps only in-frame clonotypes and omits some of them. The table has 50,000 to 60,000 clones, 65% to 90% seen once. Specimen: peripheral blood. Receptors were obtained from a human donor in a cohort sampled during active COVID-19.

This chain connects TRBV19 to TRBJ2-7; D is uncertain. The CDR3 runs to 13 residues. Germline V gene sequence: CDR1 LNHDA, CDR2 SQIVND (reference sequence). V lost 5 bases, J lost 4 bases, and 12 bases lay in between. The DNA of the CDR3 is TGTGCCAGTAGTCCCTCCCCTTCGTACGAGCAGTACTTC. It is translated as CASSPSPSYEQYF.

This clone appeared a few times. The chain couples TRBV28 to TRBJ2-5; the match to TRBD2 covers 14 bases. The V segment lost 11 bases and the J segment 5 bases; nucleotides outside the gene matches: 10. The CDR3 extends over 15 amino acids. From germline, CDR1 is MDHEN and CDR2 SYDVKM. The CDR3 sequence: CAVKGTSGRTETQYF. CDR3 bases: TGTGCCGTTAAGGGGACTAGCGGGAGAACGGAGACCCAGTACTTC.

This chain connects TRBV5-8 to TRBJ2-7; a weak D match, TRBD2 (5 bases). V lost 0 bases and J lost 6, with 13 bases in between. CDR1 is SGHTS and CDR2 is YDEGEE in the germline V gene. This CDR3 region has 14 residues. The CDR3 DNA sequence: TGTGCCAGCAGCTTGGCATGGGCCGGAGGCGAGCAGTACTTC. Translating it yields CASSLAWAGGEQYF.

CDR3: CASSVGGINYEQYF. In DNA form, the CDR3 reads TGTGCCAGCAGCGTTGGCGGGATAAACTACGAGCAGTACTTC. V and J are TRBV9 and TRBJ2-7; D is perhaps TRBD2 (6 bases). The CDR3 is 14 residues long. Trimming shortened V by 2 bases and J by 3 bases, and 12 bases separated the two germline ends. Germline V lookup: CDR1 SGDLS, CDR2 YYNGEE.

This chain uses TRBV4-3 with TRBJ2-7; 12 bases fit TRBD2. The CDR3 sequence is 15 residues long. Germline CDR1 reads LGHNA; CDR2 reads YSLEER. Unmatched junction bases numbered 2, after V lost 1 base and J lost 4 bases. CDR3 DNA sequence: TGCGCCAGCAGCCAAGGACTAGCGGGAGAATACGAGCAGTACTTC. It specifies CASSQGLAGEYEQYF.

The chain links TRBV7-3 to TRBJ2-3; D may be TRBD2 (5 bases). Germline assignment: CDR1 SGHTA and CDR2 FQGTGA. CDR3 length: 14 amino acids. V lost 5 bases to trimming and J lost 2 bases, with 11 bases between them. The CDR3 region has the DNA TGTGCCAGCAGCCCGGACTTTGCCACAGATACGCAGTATTTT. Its protein product is CASSPDFATDTQYF.